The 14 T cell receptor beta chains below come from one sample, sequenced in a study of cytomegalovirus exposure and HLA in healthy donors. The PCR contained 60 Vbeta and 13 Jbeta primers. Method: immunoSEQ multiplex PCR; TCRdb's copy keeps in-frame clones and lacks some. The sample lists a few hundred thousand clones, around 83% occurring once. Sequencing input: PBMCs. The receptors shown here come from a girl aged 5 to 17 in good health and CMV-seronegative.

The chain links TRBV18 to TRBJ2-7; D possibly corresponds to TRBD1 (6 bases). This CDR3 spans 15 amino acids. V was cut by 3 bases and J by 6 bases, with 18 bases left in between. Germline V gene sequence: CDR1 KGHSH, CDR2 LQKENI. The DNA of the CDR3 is TGTGCCAGCTCACCTCGGGACAATTACTTCTTCGAGCAGTACTTC. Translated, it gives CASSPRDNYFFEQYF.

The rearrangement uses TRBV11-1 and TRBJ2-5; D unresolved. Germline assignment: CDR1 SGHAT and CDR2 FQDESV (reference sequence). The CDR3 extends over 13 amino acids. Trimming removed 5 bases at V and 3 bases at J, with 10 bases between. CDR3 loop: CASSPSPEETQYF. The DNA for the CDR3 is TGTGCCAGCAGCCCAAGCCCCGAAGAGACCCAGTACTTC.

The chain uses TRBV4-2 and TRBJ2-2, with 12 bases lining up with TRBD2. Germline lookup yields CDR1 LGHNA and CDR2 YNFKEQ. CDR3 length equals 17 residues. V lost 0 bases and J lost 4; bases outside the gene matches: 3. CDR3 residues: CASSQDGLAGPTGELFF. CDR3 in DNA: TGTGCCAGCAGCCAAGACGGACTAGCGGGGCCCACCGGGGAGCTGTTTTTT.

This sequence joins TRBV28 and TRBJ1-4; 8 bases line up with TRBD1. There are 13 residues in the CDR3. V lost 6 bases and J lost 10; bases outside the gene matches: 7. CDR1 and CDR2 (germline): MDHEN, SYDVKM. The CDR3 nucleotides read TGTGCCAGCAGCCCACCGGACAGGGTAAAACTGTTTTTT. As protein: CASSPPDRVKLFF.

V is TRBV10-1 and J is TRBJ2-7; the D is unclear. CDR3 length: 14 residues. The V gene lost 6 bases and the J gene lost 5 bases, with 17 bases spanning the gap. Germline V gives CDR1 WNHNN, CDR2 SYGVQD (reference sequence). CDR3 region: CASSDSRIVDEQYF. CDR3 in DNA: TGCGCCAGCAGCGATTCTAGAATCGTCGACGAGCAGTACTTC.

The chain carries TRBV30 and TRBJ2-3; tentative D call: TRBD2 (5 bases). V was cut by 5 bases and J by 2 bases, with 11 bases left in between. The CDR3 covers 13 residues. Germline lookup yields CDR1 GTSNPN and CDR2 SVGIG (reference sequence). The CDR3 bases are TGTGCCTGGGGGGAGAAGGCCACAGATACGCAGTATTTT. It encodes CAWGEKATDTQYF.

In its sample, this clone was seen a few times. CDR3 sequence: CASSFLDRDYGYTF. CDR3 DNA sequence: TGTGCCAGCAGTTTCCTGGACAGGGACTATGGCTACACCTTC. J is TRBJ1-2 and V is TRBV28, with 8 nucleotides matching TRBD1. The CDR3 runs to 14 residues. With V trimmed by 3 bases and J by 3 bases, 3 bases remained unmatched. The germline gives CDR1 MDHEN, CDR2 SYDVKM.

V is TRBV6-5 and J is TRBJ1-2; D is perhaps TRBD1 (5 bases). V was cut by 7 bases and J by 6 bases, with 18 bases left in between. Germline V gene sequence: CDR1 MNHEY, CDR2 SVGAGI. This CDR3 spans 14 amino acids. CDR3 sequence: CASTSGRGEDGYTF. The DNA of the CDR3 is TGTGCCAGCACCTCAGGGAGGGGCGAAGATGGCTACACCTTC.

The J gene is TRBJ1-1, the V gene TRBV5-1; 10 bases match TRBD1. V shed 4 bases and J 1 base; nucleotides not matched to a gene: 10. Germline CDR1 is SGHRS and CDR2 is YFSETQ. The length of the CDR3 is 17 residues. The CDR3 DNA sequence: TGCGCCAGCAGCGCCCCGACAGGGGGCCTTCCGAACACTGAAGCTTTCTTT. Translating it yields CASSAPTGGLPNTEAFF.

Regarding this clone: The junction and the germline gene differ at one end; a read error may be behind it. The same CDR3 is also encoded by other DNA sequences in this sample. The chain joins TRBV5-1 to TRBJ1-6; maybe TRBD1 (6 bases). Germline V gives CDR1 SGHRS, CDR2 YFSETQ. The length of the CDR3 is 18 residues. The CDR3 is CASSSSDSLSSYNSPLHF. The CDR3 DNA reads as TGCGCCAGCAGTTCATCGGACAGCCTAAGCTCCTATAATTCCCCCCTCCACTTT. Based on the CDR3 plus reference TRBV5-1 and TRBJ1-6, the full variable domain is KAGVTQTPRYLIKTRGQQVTLSCSPISGHRSVSWYQQTPGQGLQFLFEYFSETQRNKGNFPGRFSGRQFSNSRSEMNVSTLELGDSALYLCASSSSDSLSSYNSPLHFGNGTRLTVT.

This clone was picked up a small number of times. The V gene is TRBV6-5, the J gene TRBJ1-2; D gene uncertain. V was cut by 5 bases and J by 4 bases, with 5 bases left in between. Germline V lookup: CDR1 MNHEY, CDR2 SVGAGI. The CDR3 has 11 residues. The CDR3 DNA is TGTGCCAGCAGTGGCGGCTATGGCTACACCTTC. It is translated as CASSGGYGYTF.

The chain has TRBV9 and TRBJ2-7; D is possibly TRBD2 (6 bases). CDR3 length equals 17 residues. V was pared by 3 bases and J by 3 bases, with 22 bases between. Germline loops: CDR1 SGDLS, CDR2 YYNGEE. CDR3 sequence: CASSASFRVGSGYEQYF. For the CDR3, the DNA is TGTGCCAGCAGCGCTTCGTTCAGGGTCGGGAGTGGCTACGAGCAGTACTTC.

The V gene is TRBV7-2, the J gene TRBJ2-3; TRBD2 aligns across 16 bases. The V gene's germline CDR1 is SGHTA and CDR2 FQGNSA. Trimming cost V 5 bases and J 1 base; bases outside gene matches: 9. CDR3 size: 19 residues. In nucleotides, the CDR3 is TGTGCCAGCAGCGAGCCGGGACTAGCGGGAGGGTACCGCACAGATACGCAGTATTTT. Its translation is CASSEPGLAGGYRTDTQYF.

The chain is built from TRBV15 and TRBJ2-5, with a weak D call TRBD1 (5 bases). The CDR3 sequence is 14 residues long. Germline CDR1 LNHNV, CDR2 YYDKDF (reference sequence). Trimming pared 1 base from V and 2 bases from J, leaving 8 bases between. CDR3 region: CATSRAAGQETQYF. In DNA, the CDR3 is TGTGCCACCAGCAGAGCCGCAGGGCAAGAGACCCAGTACTTC.